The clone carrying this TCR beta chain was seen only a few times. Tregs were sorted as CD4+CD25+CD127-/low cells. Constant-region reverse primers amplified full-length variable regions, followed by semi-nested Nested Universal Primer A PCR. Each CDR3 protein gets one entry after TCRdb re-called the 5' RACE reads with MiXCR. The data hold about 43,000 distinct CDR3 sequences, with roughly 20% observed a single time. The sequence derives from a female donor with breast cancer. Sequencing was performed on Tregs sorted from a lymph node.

CDR3 residues: CASSSVRSTGARMIRELFF. The CDR3 DNA is TGTGCCAGCAGCTCAGTCAGGTCAACGGGGGCCCGAATGATTCGGGAGCTGTTTTTT. The chain combines TRBV7-2 with TRBJ2-2; D may correspond to TRBD1 or TRBD2 (6 bases each). Germline assignment: CDR1 SGHTA and CDR2 FQGNSA. The length of the CDR3 is 19 residues. Between the trimmed V and J ends, which lost 4 bases and 9 bases, there was a span of 30 bases.